These 20 T cell receptor beta chains share one sample of origin, sequenced in a study of T cells after yellow fever vaccination. One entry per CDR3 protein results from TCRdb running MiXCR on the 5' RACE reads. This sample yields about 260,000 distinct CDR3 sequences, of which approximately 5.2% are seen a single time; 3% to 4% belongs to the top ten. This material consisted of CD4+ T cells sorted from PBMCs, taken on the day of the yellow fever booster vaccination. These receptors all come from a man aged 18 to 29 who received the YFV17D yellow fever vaccine.

The chain couples TRBV4-1 to TRBJ2-1; tentatively, D is TRBD1 (5 bases). Germline lookup yields CDR1 MGHRA and CDR2 YSYEKL. Trimming removed 7 bases at V and 3 bases at J, with 13 bases between. This CDR3 is built from 14 residues. The CDR3 reads CASTLGQGYNEQFF. CDR3 sequence (DNA): TGCGCCAGCACCTTGGGGCAAGGCTACAATGAGCAGTTCTTC.

There are a few counts of this clonotype. This sequence joins TRBV11-2 and TRBJ2-7; maybe TRBD2 (5 bases). V dropped 5 bases and J dropped 2 bases, with 13 bases sitting between them. CDR3 length: 14 amino acids. Germline CDR1 and CDR2: SGHAT and FQNNGV. This chain's CDR3 is CASSLGLTTYEQYF. The CDR3, as DNA: TGTGCCAGCAGCCTTGGACTGACCACCTACGAGCAGTACTTC.

This clonotype was observed many times. The gene calls are TRBV4-3 and TRBJ2-3, with TRBD2 matching 11 bases. Germline CDR1 reads LGHNA; CDR2 reads YSLEER. V shed 1 base, J shed 15 bases, and the junction held 9 bases outside the gene matches. CDR3 length equals 14 residues. CDR3 sequence reads: CASSQGLAGGRPYF. CDR3 sequence (DNA): TGCGCCAGCAGCCAAGGGCTAGCGGGGGGCCGGCCATATTTT.

This clonotype was seen only a few times. V and J are TRBV9 and TRBJ1-3; D not resolved. Trimming stripped 0 bases from V and 10 bases from J, with 11 bases between. Per germline, CDR1 SGDLS and CDR2 YYNGEE. This CDR3 has 13 amino acids. The CDR3 is CASSVGVEGTIYF. DNA of the CDR3: TGTGCCAGCAGCGTAGGTGTCGAAGGAACCATATATTTT. The full variable domain, rest sourced from reference TRBV9 and TRBJ1-3, is DSGVTQTPKHLITATGQRVTLRCSPRSGDLSVYWYQQSLDQGLQFLIQYYNGEERAKGNILERFSAQQFPDLHSELNLSSLELGDSALYFCASSVGVEGTIYFGEGSWLTVV.

This clonotype was seen only a few times. The V gene is TRBV6-5, the J gene TRBJ2-1, with 10 bases lining up with TRBD1. The CDR3 is made up of 15 amino acids. V lost 2 bases, J lost 3 bases, and 1 base stayed unmatched. Germline lookup yields CDR1 MNHEY and CDR2 SVGAGI. The CDR3 DNA reads as TGTGCCAGCAGTTACCGGACAGGGGGCTACAATGAGCAGTTCTTC. It specifies CASSYRTGGYNEQFF.

This clonotype was detected many times. This rearrangement joins TRBV18 to TRBJ2-7, with D maybe TRBD1 (5 bases). Germline CDR1 reads KGHSH; CDR2 reads LQKENI. Between the trimmed V and J ends, which lost 0 bases and 3 bases, there was a span of 6 bases. The CDR3 extends over 13 amino acids. The CDR3 loop is CASSPPQGYEQYF. For the CDR3, the DNA is TGTGCCAGCTCACCACCCCAGGGCTACGAGCAGTACTTC.

At least ten counts were recorded for this clonotype. V and J are TRBV3-1 and TRBJ1-1; possible D gene TRBD1, 6 bases. Between the trimmed V and J ends, which lost 1 base and 12 bases, there was a span of 12 bases. Germline assignment: CDR1 LGHDT and CDR2 YNNKEL (reference sequence). CDR3 length equals 12 residues. This chain's CDR3 is CASSQGTGKTFF. Written as DNA, the CDR3 is TGTGCCAGCAGCCAAGGAACAGGGAAGACTTTCTTT.

DNA for the CDR3: TGCGCCAGCAGCAGAGGGAGGGAGCAGCCCCAGCATTTT. As protein: CASSRGREQPQHF. This sequence joins TRBV4-3 and TRBJ1-5; D is uncertain. Germline CDR1 LGHNA, CDR2 YSLEER. V shed 5 bases and J shed 7 bases, with 12 bases lying between them. This CDR3 has 13 amino acids.

This clonotype appeared many times. The rearrangement links TRBV5-1 to TRBJ1-1; D gene ambiguous. The CDR3 loop spans 15 amino acids. Trimming removed 0 bases at V and 4 bases at J, with 13 bases between. The germline gives CDR1 SGHRS, CDR2 YFSETQ. The CDR3 bases are TGCGCCAGCAGCTTGGATGGGCCGCCCATCACTGAAGCTTTCTTT. The encoded protein is CASSLDGPPITEAFF.

V and J are TRBV6-6 and TRBJ2-6; 8 bases are shared with TRBD2. Germline assignment: CDR1 MNHNY and CDR2 SVGAGI (reference sequence). CDR3 length equals 17 residues. The ends lost 8 bases at V and 0 bases at J; junction bases unmatched: 9. CDR3 in amino acids: CASSDSGGPSGANVLTF. The CDR3 region has the DNA TGTGCCAGCTCCGACAGCGGGGGCCCCTCTGGGGCCAACGTCCTGACTTTC.

This clonotype was detected many times. This rearrangement joins TRBV5-6 to TRBJ2-2; TRBD2 agrees at 12 bases. The CDR3 loop spans 15 amino acids. The V gene end was trimmed by 4 bases and the J gene end by 5 bases; junction bases not matched to a gene: 3. Germline V lookup: CDR1 SGHDT, CDR2 YYEEEE. The CDR3: CASSPLAGGTGELFF. The CDR3, as DNA: TGTGCCAGCAGCCCACTAGCGGGGGGAACCGGGGAGCTGTTTTTT. Drawing the rest from reference TRBV5-6 and TRBJ2-2, the complete variable domain is DAGVTQSPTHLIKTRGQQVTLRCSPKSGHDTVSWYQQALGQGPQFIFQYYEEEERQRGNFPDRFSGHQFPNYSSELNVNALLLGDSALYLCASSPLAGGTGELFFGEGSRLTVL.

There are many counts of this clonotype. This chain joins TRBV10-3 and TRBJ2-1; TRBD1 aligns across 9 bases. The J segment lost 4 bases and the V segment lost 10 bases, leaving 11 bases of the junction unmatched. CDR1 and CDR2 from the germline V gene are ENHRY and SYGVKD. The CDR3 has 15 residues. CDR3: CATLIGTGQYNEQFF. The CDR3, as DNA: TGTGCCACCCTTATCGGGACAGGGCAATACAATGAGCAGTTCTTC.

This clonotype showed up just a few times. The rearrangement uses TRBV3-1 and TRBJ1-2, with D hard to call. The germline CDR1 and CDR2 sequences are LGHDT and YNNKEL (reference sequence). The CDR3 loop spans 17 amino acids. V shed 0 bases and J shed 5 bases, with 19 bases lying between them. CDR3 sequence: CASSQDSSGRTLYGYTF. CDR3 nucleotide sequence: TGTGCCAGCAGCCAAGATAGCTCGGGCAGGACCTTATATGGCTACACCTTC.

This clonotype was observed at least ten times. The rearrangement links TRBV9 to TRBJ2-3; no clear D. The CDR3 has 15 residues. Germline CDR1 is SGDLS and CDR2 is YYNGEE. Trimming removed 0 bases from V and 1 base from J, with 9 bases in between. This chain's CDR3 is CASSVALDGTDTQYF. Written as DNA, the CDR3 is TGTGCCAGCAGCGTAGCCCTGGACGGCACAGATACGCAGTATTTT.

The V gene is TRBV2, the J gene TRBJ2-2; TRBD1 aligns across 9 bases. The CDR3 has 14 amino acids. V was pared by 7 bases and J by 4 bases, with 4 bases of the junction left unmatched. Germline loops: CDR1 SNHLY, CDR2 FYNNEI. CDR3: CASIRDRATGELFF. CDR3 coding DNA: TGTGCCAGCATACGGGACAGGGCCACCGGGGAGCTGTTTTTT.

The CDR3 spells CASSPGGTRNEQFF. The CDR3 DNA is TGCGCCAGCAGCCCCGGTGGAACGCGAAATGAGCAGTTCTTC. This chain links TRBV4-3 with TRBJ2-1; D not resolved. The CDR3 runs to 14 residues. Germline V gene data show CDR1 as LGHNA and CDR2 as YSLEER. The V gene lost 4 bases and the J gene lost 7 bases, with 14 bases spanning the gap.

The chain joins TRBV10-3 to TRBJ2-1, with 13 bases lining up with TRBD2. Trimming cost V 4 bases and J 7 bases; bases outside gene matches: 10. CDR1 and CDR2 from the germline V gene are ENHRY and SYGVKD. CDR3 length: 17 amino acids. CDR3: CAISGTTSGGPENEQFF. As DNA, the CDR3 is TGTGCCATCAGTGGGACGACTAGCGGGGGGCCGGAAAATGAGCAGTTCTTC.

The CDR3 protein is CASSYSALGSTDTQYF. The CDR3 coding sequence is TGTGCCAGCAGTTACTCCGCCCTGGGGAGCACAGATACGCAGTATTTT. The genes are TRBV6-5 and TRBJ2-3; D call uncertain. Trimming cost V 0 bases and J 0 bases, with 10 bases left between them. This CDR3 contains 16 residues. Germline values: CDR1 MNHEY, CDR2 SVGAGI.

The chain couples TRBV19 to TRBJ2-3; D unclear. This CDR3 is built from 15 residues. Per germline, CDR1 LNHDA and CDR2 SQIVND (reference sequence). V was pared by 3 bases and J by 0 bases, with 10 bases between. The CDR3 is CASSISARSTDTQYF. The CDR3 coding sequence is TGTGCCAGTAGTATCAGTGCCAGGAGCACAGATACGCAGTATTTT.

Only a few counts were recorded for this clonotype. This chain links TRBV11-2 with TRBJ1-1, with D hard to call. Trimming took off 0 bases at V and 0 bases at J, with 8 bases between the two ends. CDR1 and CDR2 from the germline V gene are SGHAT and FQNNGV. CDR3 length: 15 amino acids. For the CDR3, the DNA is TGTGCCAGCAGCTTAGATCCCAGGCTGAACACTGAAGCTTTCTTT. Its protein is CASSLDPRLNTEAFF.